Included here is one TCR beta chain sequence, with context. The record originates from a study of blood T cell repertoires in COVID-19. CDR3 length: 15 amino acids. Germline assignment: CDR1 MGHDK and CDR2 SYGVNS. The ends were cut back, 1 base at V and 4 bases at J, with 11 bases in the middle. Per the study methods: Amplification with reference gene primers provided the estimates of nucleated cell counts. TCRdb keeps only in-frame clones here, not all; method: immunoSEQ multiplex PCR. V and J calls plus clone size are reproduced from that table; the DNA served to infer D and trimming. This repertoire shows roughly 500,000 clones, around 89% found once; its top ten account for 1.8%.

Source material: PBMCs or T cells enriched from blood (not recorded which). The chain couples TRBV25-1 to TRBJ1-5, with D maybe TRBD1 (5 bases). This receptor was obtained from a woman aged 40 to 50 who had recovered from COVID-19. The CDR3 DNA reads TGTGCCAGCAGTGAATCGGGGGGAGCAAATCAGCCCCAGCATTTT. Protein product: CASSESGGANQPQHF.